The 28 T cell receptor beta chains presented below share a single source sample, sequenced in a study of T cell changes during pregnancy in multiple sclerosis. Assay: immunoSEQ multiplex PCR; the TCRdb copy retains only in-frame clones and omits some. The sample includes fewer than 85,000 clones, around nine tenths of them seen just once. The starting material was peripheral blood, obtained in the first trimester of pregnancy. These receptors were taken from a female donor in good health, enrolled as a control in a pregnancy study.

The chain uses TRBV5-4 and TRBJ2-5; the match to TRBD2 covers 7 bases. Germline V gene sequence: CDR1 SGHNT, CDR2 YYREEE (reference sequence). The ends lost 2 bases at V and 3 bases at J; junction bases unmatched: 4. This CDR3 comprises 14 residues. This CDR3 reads CASSFAGVKETQYF. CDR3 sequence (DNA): TGTGCCAGCAGCTTTGCGGGAGTGAAAGAGACCCAGTACTTC.

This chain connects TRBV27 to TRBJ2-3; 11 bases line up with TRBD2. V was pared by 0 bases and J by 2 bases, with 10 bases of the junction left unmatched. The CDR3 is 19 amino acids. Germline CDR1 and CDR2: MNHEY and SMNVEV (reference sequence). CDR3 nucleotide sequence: TGTGCCAGCAGTTTATCGTTCCCGACTAGCGGGGTCCACACAGATACGCAGTATTTT. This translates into CASSLSFPTSGVHTDTQYF.

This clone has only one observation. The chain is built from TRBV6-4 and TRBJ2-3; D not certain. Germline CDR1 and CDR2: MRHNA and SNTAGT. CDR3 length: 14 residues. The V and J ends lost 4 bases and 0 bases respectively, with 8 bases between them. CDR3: CASSGGTSTDTQYF. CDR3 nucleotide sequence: TGTGCCAGCAGTGGCGGAACTAGCACAGATACGCAGTATTTT.

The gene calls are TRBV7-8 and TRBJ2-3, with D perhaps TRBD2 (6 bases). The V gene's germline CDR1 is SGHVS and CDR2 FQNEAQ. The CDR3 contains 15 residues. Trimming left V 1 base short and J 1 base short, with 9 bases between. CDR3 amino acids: CASSLGSGGTDTQYF. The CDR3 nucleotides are TGTGCCAGCAGCTTAGGTAGCGGAGGCACAGATACGCAGTATTTT.

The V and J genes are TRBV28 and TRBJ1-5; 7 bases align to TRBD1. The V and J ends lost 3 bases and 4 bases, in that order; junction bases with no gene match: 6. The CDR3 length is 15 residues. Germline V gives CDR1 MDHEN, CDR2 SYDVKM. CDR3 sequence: CASSLDRRVNQPQHF. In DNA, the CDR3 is TGTGCCAGCAGTTTGGACAGGCGCGTAAATCAGCCCCAGCATTTT.

CDR3 region: CASSFGQNTGELFF. CDR3 nucleotide sequence: TGCGCCAGCAGCTTTGGACAGAACACCGGGGAGCTGTTTTTT. The chain has TRBV5-1 and TRBJ2-2; TRBD1 is a possible D gene (5 bases). CDR1 is SGHRS and CDR2 is YFSETQ in the germline V gene. This CDR3 has 14 residues. Trimming removed 2 bases at V and 1 base at J, with 6 bases between.

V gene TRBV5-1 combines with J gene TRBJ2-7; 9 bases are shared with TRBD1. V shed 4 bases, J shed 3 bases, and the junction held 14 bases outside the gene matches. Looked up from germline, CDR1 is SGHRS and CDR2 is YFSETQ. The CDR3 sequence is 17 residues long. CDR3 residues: CASSPFSNTGQGYEQYF. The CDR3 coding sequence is TGCGCCAGCAGCCCATTCTCCAATACGGGACAGGGCTACGAGCAGTACTTC.

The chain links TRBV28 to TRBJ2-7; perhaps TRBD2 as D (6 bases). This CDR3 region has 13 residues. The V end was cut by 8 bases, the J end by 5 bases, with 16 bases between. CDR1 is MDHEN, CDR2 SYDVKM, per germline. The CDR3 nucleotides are TGTGCCAGCGCCCCCTGGGGCGGGGACGAGCAGTACTTC. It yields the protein CASAPWGGDEQYF.

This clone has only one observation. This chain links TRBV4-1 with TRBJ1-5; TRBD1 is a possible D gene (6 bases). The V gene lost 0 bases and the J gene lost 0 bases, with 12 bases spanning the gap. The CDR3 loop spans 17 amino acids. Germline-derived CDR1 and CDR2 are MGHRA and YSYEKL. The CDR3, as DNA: TGCGCCAGCAGCCAAGACTGGGGGACAAATAGCAATCAGCCCCAGCATTTT. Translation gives CASSQDWGTNSNQPQHF.

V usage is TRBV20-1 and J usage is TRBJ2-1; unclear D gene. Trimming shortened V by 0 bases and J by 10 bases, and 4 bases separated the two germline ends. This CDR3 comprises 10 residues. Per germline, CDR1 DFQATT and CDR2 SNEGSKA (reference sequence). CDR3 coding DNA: TGCAGTGCTAGAGATCGGGAGCAGTTCTTC. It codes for CSARDREQFF.

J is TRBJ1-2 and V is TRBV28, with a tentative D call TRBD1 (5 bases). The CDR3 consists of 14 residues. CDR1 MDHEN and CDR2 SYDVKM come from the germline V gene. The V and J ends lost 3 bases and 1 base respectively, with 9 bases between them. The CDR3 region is CASSLRQFNYGYTF. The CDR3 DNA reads TGTGCCAGCAGTTTGAGACAGTTTAACTATGGCTACACCTTC.

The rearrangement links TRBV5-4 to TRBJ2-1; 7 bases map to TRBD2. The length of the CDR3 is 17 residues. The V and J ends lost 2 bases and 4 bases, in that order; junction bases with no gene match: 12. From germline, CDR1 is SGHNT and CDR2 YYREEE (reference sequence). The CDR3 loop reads CASSLILARHAYNEQFF. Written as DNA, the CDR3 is TGTGCCAGCAGCTTAATACTAGCGAGACACGCGTACAATGAGCAGTTCTTC.

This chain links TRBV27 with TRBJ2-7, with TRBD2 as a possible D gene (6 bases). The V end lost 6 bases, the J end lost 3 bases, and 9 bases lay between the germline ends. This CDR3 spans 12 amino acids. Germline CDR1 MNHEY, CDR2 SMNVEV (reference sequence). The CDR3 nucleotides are TGTGCCAGCAGGGCGACTAGCTACGAGCAGTACTTC. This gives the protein CASRATSYEQYF.

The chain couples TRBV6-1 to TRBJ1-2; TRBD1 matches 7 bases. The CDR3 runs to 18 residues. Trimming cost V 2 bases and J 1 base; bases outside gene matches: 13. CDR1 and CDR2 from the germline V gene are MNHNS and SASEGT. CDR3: CASSERGQPLIDNYGYTF. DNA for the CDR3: TGTGCCAGCAGTGAACGGGGACAGCCTCTTATAGATAACTATGGCTACACCTTC.

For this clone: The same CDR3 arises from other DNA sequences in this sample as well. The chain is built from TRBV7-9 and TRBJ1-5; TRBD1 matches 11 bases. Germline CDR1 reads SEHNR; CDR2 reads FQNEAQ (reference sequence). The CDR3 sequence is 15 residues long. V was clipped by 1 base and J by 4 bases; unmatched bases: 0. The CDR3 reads CASSLGDRGNQPQHF. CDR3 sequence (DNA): TGTGCCAGCAGCTTAGGGGACAGGGGGAATCAGCCCCAGCATTTT.

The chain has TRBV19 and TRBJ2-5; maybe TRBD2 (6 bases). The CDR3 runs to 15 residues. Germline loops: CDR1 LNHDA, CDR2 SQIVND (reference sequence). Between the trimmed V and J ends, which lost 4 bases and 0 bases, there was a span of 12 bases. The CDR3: CASSRRGGNQETQYF. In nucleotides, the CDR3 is TGTGCCAGTAGTAGAAGGGGCGGGAACCAAGAGACCCAGTACTTC.

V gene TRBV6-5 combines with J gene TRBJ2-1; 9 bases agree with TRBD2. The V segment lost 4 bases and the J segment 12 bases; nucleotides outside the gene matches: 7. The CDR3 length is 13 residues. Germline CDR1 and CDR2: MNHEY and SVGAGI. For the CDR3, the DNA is TGTGCCAGCAGTTCTCAGCGGGAGGTTATGCAGTTCTTC. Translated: CASSSQREVMQFF.

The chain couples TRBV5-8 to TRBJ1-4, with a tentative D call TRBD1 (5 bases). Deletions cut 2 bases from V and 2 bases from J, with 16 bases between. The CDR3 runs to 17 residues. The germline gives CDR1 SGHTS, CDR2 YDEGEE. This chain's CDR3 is CASSFPGLTLTNEKLFF. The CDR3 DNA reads TGTGCCAGCAGCTTCCCAGGGCTGACTTTGACTAATGAAAAACTGTTTTTT. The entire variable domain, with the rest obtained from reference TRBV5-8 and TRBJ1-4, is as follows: EAGVTQSPTHLIKTRGQQATLRCSPISGHTSVYWYQQALGLGLQFLLWYDEGEERNRGNFPPRFSGRQFPNYSSELNVNALELEDSALYLCASSFPGLTLTNEKLFFGSGTQLSVL.

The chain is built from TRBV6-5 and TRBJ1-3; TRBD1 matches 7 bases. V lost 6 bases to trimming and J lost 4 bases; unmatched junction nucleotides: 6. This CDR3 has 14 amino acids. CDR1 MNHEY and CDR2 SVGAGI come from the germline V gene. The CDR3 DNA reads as TGTGCCAGCAGACCGACAGGGATAGGAAACACCATATATTTT. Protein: CASRPTGIGNTIYF.

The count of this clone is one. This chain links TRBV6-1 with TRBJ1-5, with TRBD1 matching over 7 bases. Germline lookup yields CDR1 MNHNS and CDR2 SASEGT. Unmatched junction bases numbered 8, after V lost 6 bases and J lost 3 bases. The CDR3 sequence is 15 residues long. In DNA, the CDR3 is TGTGCCAGCAGGATACAGGGGAGATACAATCAGCCCCAGCATTTT. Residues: CASRIQGRYNQPQHF.

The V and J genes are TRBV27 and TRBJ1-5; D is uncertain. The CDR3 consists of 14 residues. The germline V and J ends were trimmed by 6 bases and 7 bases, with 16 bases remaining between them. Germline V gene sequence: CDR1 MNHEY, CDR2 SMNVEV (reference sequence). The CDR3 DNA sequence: TGTGCCAGCAGCCCAACGAGCCGGGTACAGCCCCAGCATTTT. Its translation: CASSPTSRVQPQHF.

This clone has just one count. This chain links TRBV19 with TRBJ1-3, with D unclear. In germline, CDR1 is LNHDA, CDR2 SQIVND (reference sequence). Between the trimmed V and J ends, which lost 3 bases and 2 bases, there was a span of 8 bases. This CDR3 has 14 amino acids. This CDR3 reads CASSMWRTGNTIYF. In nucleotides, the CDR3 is TGTGCCAGTAGTATGTGGAGGACTGGAAACACCATATATTTT.

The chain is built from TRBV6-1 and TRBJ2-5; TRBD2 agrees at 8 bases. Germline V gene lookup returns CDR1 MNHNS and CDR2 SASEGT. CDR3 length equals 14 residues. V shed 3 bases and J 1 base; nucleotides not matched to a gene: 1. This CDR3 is CASSDGGAQETQYF. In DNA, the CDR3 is TGTGCCAGCAGTGACGGGGGGGCCCAAGAGACCCAGTACTTC.

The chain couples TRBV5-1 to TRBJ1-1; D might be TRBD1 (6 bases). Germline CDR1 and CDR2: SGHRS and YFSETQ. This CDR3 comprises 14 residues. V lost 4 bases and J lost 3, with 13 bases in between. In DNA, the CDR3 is TGCGCCAGCAGCGTAGGGGGAGGGTACACTGAAGCTTTCTTT. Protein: CASSVGGGYTEAFF. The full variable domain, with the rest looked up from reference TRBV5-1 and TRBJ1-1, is KAGVTQTPRYLIKTRGQQVTLSCSPISGHRSVSWYQQTPGQGLQFLFEYFSETQRNKGNFPGRFSGRQFSNSRSEMNVSTLELGDSALYLCASSVGGGYTEAFFGQGTRLTVV.

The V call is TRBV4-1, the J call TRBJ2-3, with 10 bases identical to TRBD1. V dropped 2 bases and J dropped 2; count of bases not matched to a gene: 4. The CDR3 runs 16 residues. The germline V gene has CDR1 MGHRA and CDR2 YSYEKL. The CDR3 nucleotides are TGCGCCAGCAGCCAACAGGGGACAGGGGCCACAGATACGCAGTATTTT. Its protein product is CASSQQGTGATDTQYF.

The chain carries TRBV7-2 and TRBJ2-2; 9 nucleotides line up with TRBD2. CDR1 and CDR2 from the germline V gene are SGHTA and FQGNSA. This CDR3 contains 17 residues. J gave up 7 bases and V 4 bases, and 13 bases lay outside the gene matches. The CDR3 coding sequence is TGTGCCAGCAGCTCCGACTGGACTAGCGCAGTGGGCGGGGAGCTGTTTTTT. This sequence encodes CASSSDWTSAVGGELFF.

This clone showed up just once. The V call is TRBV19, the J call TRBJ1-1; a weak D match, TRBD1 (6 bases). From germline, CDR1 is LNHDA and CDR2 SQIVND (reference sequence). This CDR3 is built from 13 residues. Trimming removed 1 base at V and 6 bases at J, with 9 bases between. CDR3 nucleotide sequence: TGTGCCAGTAGTATAGGAGGGGGTTCTGAAGCTTTCTTT. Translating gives CASSIGGGSEAFF. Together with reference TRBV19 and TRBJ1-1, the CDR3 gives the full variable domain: DGGITQSPKYLFRKEGQNVTLSCEQNLNHDAMYWYRQDPGQGLRLIYYSQIVNDFQKGDIAEGYSVSREKKESFPLTVTSAQKNPTAFYLCASSIGGGSEAFFGQGTRLTVV.

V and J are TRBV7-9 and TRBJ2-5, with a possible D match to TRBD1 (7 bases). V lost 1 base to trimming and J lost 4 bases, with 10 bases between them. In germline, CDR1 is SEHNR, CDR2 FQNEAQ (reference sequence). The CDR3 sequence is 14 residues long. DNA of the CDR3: TGTGCCAGCAGCTTAGTGCAGGGGGGAGAGACCCAGTACTTC. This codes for CASSLVQGGETQYF.